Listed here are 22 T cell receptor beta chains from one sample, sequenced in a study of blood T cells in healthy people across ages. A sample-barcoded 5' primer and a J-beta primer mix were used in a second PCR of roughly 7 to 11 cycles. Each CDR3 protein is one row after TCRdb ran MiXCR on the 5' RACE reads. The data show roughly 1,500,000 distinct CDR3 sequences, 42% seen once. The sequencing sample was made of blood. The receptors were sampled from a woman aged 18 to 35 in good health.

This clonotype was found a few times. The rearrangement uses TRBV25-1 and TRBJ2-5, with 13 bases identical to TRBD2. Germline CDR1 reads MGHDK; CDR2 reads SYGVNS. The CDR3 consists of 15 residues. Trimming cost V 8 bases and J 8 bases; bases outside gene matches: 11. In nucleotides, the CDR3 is TGTGCCAGCTGGGGGGGGACTAGCGGGGACAAAACCCAGTACTTC. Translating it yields CASWGGTSGDKTQYF.

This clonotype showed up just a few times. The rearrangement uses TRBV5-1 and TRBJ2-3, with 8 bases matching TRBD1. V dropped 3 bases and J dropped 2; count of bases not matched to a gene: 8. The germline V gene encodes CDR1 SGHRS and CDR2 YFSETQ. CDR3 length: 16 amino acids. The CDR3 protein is CASSSASQGATDTQYF. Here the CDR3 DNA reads TGCGCCAGCAGCTCAGCTAGCCAGGGGGCCACAGATACGCAGTATTTT. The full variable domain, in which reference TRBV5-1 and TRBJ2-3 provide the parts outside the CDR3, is KAGVTQTPRYLIKTRGQQVTLSCSPISGHRSVSWYQQTPGQGLQFLFEYFSETQRNKGNFPGRFSGRQFSNSRSEMNVSTLELGDSALYLCASSSASQGATDTQYFGPGTRLTVL.

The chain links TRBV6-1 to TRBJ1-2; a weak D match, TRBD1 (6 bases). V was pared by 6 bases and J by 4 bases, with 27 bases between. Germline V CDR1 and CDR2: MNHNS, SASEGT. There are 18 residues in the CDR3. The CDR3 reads CASSGLKVTGSPFYGYTF. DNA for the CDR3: TGTGCCAGCAGCGGCCTCAAAGTAACAGGGTCTCCCTTCTATGGCTACACCTTC.

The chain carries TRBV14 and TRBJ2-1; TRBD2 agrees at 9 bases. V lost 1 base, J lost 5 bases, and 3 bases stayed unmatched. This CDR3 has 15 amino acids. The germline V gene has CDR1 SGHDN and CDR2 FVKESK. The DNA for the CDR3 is TGTGCCAGCAGCCAAGTGGGACTAGCTGACAATGAGCAGTTCTTC. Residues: CASSQVGLADNEQFF.

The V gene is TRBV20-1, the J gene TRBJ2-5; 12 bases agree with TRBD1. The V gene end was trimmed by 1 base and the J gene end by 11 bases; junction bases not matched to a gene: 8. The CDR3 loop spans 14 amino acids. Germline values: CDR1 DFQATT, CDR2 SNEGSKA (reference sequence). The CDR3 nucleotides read TGCAGTGCTAGAGGGGGGACAGGGGGCGATGAGCAGTACTTC. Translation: CSARGGTGGDEQYF.

This chain's CDR3 is CATHTQGSGTPPNSPLHF. For the CDR3, the DNA is TGTGCCACCCATACCCAGGGGTCCGGGACCCCTCCTAATTCACCCCTCCACTTT. J is TRBJ1-6 and V is TRBV7-9, with D tentatively TRBD1 (6 bases). Germline CDR1 reads SEHNR; CDR2 reads FQNEAQ (reference sequence). The CDR3 has 18 amino acids. V gave up 10 bases and J gave up 6 bases, with 28 bases separating them.

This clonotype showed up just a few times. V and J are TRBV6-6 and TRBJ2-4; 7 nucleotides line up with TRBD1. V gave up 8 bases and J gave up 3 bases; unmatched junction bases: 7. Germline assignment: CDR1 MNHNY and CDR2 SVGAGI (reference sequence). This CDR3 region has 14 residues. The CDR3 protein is CASARGSGKNIQYF. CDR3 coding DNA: TGTGCCAGCGCCAGGGGGTCTGGCAAAAACATTCAGTACTTC.

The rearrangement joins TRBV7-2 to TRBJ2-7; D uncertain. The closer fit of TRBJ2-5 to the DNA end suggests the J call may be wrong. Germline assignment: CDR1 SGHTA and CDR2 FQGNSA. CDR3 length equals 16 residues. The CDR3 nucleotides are TGTGCCAGCAGCTTACCGTACTTGGGCGGTTCTGAGACCCAGTACTTC. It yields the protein CASSLPYLGGSETQYF.

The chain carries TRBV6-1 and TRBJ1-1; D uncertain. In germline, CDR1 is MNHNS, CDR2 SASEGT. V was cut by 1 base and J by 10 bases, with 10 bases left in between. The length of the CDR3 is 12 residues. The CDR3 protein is CASSEGGFVAFF. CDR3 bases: TGTGCCAGCAGTGAAGGCGGTTTCGTAGCTTTCTTT.

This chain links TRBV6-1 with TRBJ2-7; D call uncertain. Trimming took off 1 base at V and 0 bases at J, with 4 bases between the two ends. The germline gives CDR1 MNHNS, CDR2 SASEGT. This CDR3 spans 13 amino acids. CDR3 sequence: CASSEDVSYEQYF. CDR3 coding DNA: TGTGCCAGCAGTGAAGATGTCTCCTACGAGCAGTACTTC.

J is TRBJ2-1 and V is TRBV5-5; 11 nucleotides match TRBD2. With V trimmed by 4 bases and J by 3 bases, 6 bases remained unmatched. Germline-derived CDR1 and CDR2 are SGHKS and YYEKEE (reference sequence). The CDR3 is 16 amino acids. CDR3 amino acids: CASSGSGRGHYNEQFF. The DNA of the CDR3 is TGTGCCAGCAGCGGTAGCGGGAGGGGTCACTACAATGAGCAGTTCTTC.

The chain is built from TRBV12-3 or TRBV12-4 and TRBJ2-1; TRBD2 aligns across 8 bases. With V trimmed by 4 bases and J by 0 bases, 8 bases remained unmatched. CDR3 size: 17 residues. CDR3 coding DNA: TGTGCCAGCAGTTCCGGAGCCAGCGGGGGCTCCTACAATGAGCAGTTCTTC. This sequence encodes CASSSGASGGSYNEQFF.

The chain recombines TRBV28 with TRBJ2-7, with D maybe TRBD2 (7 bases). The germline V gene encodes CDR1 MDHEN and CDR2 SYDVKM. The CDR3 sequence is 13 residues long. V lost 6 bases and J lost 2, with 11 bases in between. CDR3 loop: CASRVGGPYEQYF. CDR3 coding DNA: TGTGCCAGCAGAGTCGGGGGGCCCTACGAGCAGTACTTC.

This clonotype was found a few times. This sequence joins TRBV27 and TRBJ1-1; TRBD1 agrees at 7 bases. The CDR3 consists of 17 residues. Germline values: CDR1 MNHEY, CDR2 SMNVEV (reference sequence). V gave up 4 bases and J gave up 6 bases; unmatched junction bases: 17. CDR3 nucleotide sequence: TGTGCCAGCAGTTCTCGAACAGGGGCCAGGTTCGGGTCTGAAGCTTTCTTT. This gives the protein CASSSRTGARFGSEAFF.

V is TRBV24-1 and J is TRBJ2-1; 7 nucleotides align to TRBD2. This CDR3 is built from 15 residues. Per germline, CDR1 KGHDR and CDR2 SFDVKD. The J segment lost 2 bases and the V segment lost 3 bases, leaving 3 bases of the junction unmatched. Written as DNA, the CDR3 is TGTGCCACCAGTGATAGCGGGATGGCCTACAATGAGCAGTTCTTC. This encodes CATSDSGMAYNEQFF.

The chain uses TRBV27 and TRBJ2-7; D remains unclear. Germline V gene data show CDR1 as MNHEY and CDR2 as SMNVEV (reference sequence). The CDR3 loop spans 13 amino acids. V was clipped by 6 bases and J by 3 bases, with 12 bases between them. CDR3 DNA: TGTGCCAGCAGCCCCTCTGCCTTCTACGAGCAGTACTTC. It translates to CASSPSAFYEQYF.

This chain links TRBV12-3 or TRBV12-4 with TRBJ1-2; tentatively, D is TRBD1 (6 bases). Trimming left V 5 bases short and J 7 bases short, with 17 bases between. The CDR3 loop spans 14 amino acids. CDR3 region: CASSALDWGPGYTF. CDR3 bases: TGTGCCAGCAGTGCCTTGGACTGGGGGCCTGGCTACACCTTC.

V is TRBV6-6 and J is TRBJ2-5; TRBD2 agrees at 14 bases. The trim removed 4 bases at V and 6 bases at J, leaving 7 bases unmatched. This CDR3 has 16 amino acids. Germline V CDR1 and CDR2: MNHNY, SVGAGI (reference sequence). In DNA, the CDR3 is TGTGCCAGCAGTTGGGGGACTAGCGGGGGACATCAGACCCAGTACTTC. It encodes CASSWGTSGGHQTQYF.

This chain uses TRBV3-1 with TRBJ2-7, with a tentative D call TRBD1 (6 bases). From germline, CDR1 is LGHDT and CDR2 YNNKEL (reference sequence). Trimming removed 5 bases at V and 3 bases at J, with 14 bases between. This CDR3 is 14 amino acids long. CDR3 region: CASSEQGADYEQYF. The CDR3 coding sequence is TGTGCCAGCAGCGAACAGGGTGCGGACTACGAGCAGTACTTC.

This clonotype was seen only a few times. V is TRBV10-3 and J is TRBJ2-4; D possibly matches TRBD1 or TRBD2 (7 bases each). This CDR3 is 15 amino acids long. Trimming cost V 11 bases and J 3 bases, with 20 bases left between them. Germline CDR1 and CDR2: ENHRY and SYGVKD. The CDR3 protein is CAARREGAGKNIQYF. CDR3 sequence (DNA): TGTGCCGCCCGGAGGGAGGGGGCCGGCAAAAACATTCAGTACTTC.

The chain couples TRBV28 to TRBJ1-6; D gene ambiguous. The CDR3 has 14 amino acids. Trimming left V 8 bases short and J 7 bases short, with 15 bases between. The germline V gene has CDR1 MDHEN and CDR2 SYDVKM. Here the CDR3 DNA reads TGTGCCAGCTCGACAAGCGGGCACAATTCACCCCTCCACTTT. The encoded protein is CASSTSGHNSPLHF.

The CDR3 reads CASSQTGGDNQPQHF. The CDR3 DNA reads TGCGCCAGCAGCCAAACAGGGGGGGATAATCAGCCCCAGCATTTT. The chain is built from TRBV4-1 and TRBJ1-5, with 8 bases matching TRBD1. V was clipped by 2 bases and J by 4 bases; unmatched bases: 4. The CDR3 has 15 residues. The germline CDR1 and CDR2 sequences are MGHRA and YSYEKL.